This TCR beta chain was observed in a study of PD-L1 blockade in urothelial cancer. Method: immunoSEQ multiplex PCR; TCRdb's copy keeps in-frame clones and lacks some. Among about 73,000 clones listed, 85% to 90% were seen once. Specimen: PBMCs, collected around atezolizumab (anti-PD-L1) treatment. The clonotype originates from a man in his 60s with urothelial cancer.

CDR3 sequence: CASSYGLLSSYEQYF. The CDR3 DNA follows: TGTGCCAGCAGTTACGGACTCCTCAGCTCCTACGAGCAGTACTTC. The V gene is TRBV7-2, the J gene TRBJ2-7; D possibly corresponds to TRBD2 (5 bases). The ends were cut back, 6 bases at V and 0 bases at J, with 15 bases in the middle. The CDR3 has 15 residues. Per the germline V gene, CDR1 is SGHTA and CDR2 is FQGNSA.